These T cell receptor beta chains were read from a single sample in a study of T-cell memory formation after mild COVID-19. TCRdb reprocessed the 5' RACE reads with MiXCR, giving one entry per CDR3 protein. The sample has roughly 610,000 distinct CDR3 sequences, around 16% seen once. The source material was PBMCs or a T cell subset sorted from them (not recorded which). All receptors derive from an adult woman who had mild COVID-19 (a few samples of this study predate the infection). Cell type and time point are not known. Each CDR3 is given with its conserved first and last residue. Each record gives: J gene, clone size, D gene, V gene, CDR3 protein, CDR3 DNA. A D gene is named only where the DNA matches it firmly. Only some rows state a clone size, as once, few, many or a class for expanded clones.

j_gene: TRBJ2-5; abundance: few; d_gene: .; v_gene: TRBV6-5; CDR3aa: CASSSREETQYF; CDR3nt: TGTGCCAGCAGCTCCAGGGAAGAGACCCAGTACTTC
j_gene: TRBJ1-1; abundance: many; d_gene: .; v_gene: TRBV4-2; CDR3aa: CASSPWGTEAFF; CDR3nt: TGTGCCAGCAGCCCGTGGGGGACTGAAGCTTTCTTT
j_gene: TRBJ1-2; abundance: few; d_gene: TRBD1; v_gene: TRBV30; CDR3aa: CAWETGVANYGYTF; CDR3nt: TGTGCCTGGGAGACAGGGGTGGCTAACTATGGCTACACCTTC
j_gene: TRBJ1-2; abundance: few; d_gene: TRBD1; v_gene: TRBV20-1; CDR3aa: CSARAIGTESVYGYTF; CDR3nt: TGCAGTGCTAGGGCAATCGGGACAGAGTCCGTCTATGGCTACACCTTC
j_gene: TRBJ2-1; abundance: few; d_gene: .; v_gene: TRBV7-9; CDR3aa: CASSLDGLYNEQFF; CDR3nt: TGTGCCAGCAGCTTAGACGGACTTTACAATGAGCAGTTCTTC
j_gene: TRBJ1-1; abundance: few; d_gene: TRBD1; v_gene: TRBV10-2; CDR3aa: CASKIQGHTEAFF; CDR3nt: TGCGCCAGCAAAATACAGGGGCACACTGAAGCTTTCTTT
j_gene: TRBJ2-1; abundance: .; d_gene: .; v_gene: TRBV20-1; CDR3aa: CSARVGGFGEQFF; CDR3nt: TGCAGTGCTAGAGTCGGAGGGTTTGGTGAGCAGTTCTTC
j_gene: TRBJ2-7; abundance: .; d_gene: TRBD2; v_gene: TRBV9; CDR3aa: CASSVVVTSPTYEQYF; CDR3nt: TGTGCCAGCAGCGTAGTGGTGACTAGCCCGACCTACGAGCAGTACTTC
j_gene: TRBJ1-3; abundance: .; d_gene: .; v_gene: TRBV7-9; CDR3aa: CASSYSGSGNTIYF; CDR3nt: TGTGCCAGCAGCTATTCGGGGTCTGGAAACACCATATATTTT
j_gene: TRBJ1-6; abundance: .; d_gene: .; v_gene: TRBV4-3; CDR3aa: CASSQDRNNSPLHF; CDR3nt: TGCGCCAGCAGCCAAGATCGGAATAATTCACCCCTCCACTTT
j_gene: TRBJ2-7; abundance: .; d_gene: .; v_gene: TRBV2; CDR3aa: CASSEQPSSYEQYF; CDR3nt: TGTGCCAGCAGTGAACAGCCGAGCTCCTACGAGCAGTACTTC
j_gene: TRBJ2-1; abundance: .; d_gene: TRBD2; v_gene: TRBV10-3; CDR3aa: CAISESGLSAKNEQFF; CDR3nt: TGTGCCATCAGTGAGTCGGGACTATCGGCCAAGAATGAGCAGTTCTTC
j_gene: TRBJ1-1; abundance: once; d_gene: TRBD1; v_gene: TRBV19; CDR3aa: CASKLTGVVTEAFF; CDR3nt: TGTGCCAGTAAGTTGACAGGGGTCGTCACTGAAGCTTTCTTT
j_gene: TRBJ2-5; abundance: .; d_gene: TRBD1; v_gene: TRBV4-2; CDR3aa: CASSQRQGAGQETQYF; CDR3nt: TGTGCCAGCAGCCAGAGACAGGGGGCCGGCCAAGAGACCCAGTACTTC
j_gene: TRBJ2-1; abundance: .; d_gene: .; v_gene: TRBV11-2; CDR3aa: CASSLTHNEQFF; CDR3nt: TGTGCCAGCTCGCTTACCCACAATGAGCAGTTCTTC
j_gene: TRBJ2-2; abundance: few; d_gene: .; v_gene: TRBV12-3/TRBV12-4; CDR3aa: CASRGPLSQNTGELFF; CDR3nt: TGTGCCAGCCGGGGGCCTCTATCGCAGAACACCGGGGAGCTGTTTTTT
j_gene: TRBJ1-1; abundance: .; d_gene: .; v_gene: TRBV30; CDR3aa: CAWSSDLNTEAFF; CDR3nt: TGTGCCTGGAGTTCAGACCTGAACACTGAAGCTTTCTTT
j_gene: TRBJ2-1; abundance: .; d_gene: .; v_gene: TRBV14; CDR3aa: CASSGQSYNEQFF; CDR3nt: TGTGCCAGCAGCGGACAGTCCTACAATGAGCAGTTCTTC
j_gene: TRBJ2-3; abundance: few; d_gene: TRBD2; v_gene: TRBV20-1; CDR3aa: CSAISPPGGSTDTQYF; CDR3nt: TGCAGTGCTATTAGCCCCCCGGGGGGGAGCACAGATACGCAGTATTTT
j_gene: TRBJ1-2; abundance: few; d_gene: .; v_gene: TRBV27; CDR3aa: CASVGIRRNYNSYGYTF; CDR3nt: TGTGCCAGCGTTGGAATAAGACGGAACTACAATTCCTATGGCTACACCTTC
j_gene: TRBJ1-1; abundance: .; d_gene: TRBD1; v_gene: TRBV24-1; CDR3aa: CATTDRVGTEAFF; CDR3nt: TGTGCCACCACCGACAGGGTGGGCACTGAAGCTTTCTTT
j_gene: TRBJ2-5; abundance: .; d_gene: .; v_gene: TRBV18; CDR3aa: CASSPPSGETQYF; CDR3nt: TGTGCCAGCTCACCCCCCTCTGGAGAGACCCAGTACTTC
j_gene: TRBJ2-2; abundance: few; d_gene: .; v_gene: TRBV24-1; CDR3aa: CATSEPDSPNTGELFF; CDR3nt: TGTGCCACCAGTGAGCCCGACAGCCCGAACACCGGGGAGCTGTTTTTT
j_gene: TRBJ1-2; abundance: few; d_gene: TRBD1; v_gene: TRBV6-6; CDR3aa: CASSGTGDRGYGYTF; CDR3nt: TGTGCCAGCAGTGGGACAGGGGATCGGGGCTATGGCTACACCTTC
j_gene: TRBJ2-5; abundance: many; d_gene: .; v_gene: TRBV20-1; CDR3aa: CSKTSGTSNQETQYF; CDR3nt: TGCAGTAAGACCTCAGGGACCTCGAACCAAGAGACCCAGTACTTC
j_gene: TRBJ1-5; abundance: once; d_gene: .; v_gene: TRBV20-1; CDR3aa: CSARRTLHSNQPQHF; CDR3nt: TGCAGTGCTAGGCGGACGCTTCATAGCAATCAGCCCCAGCATTTT
j_gene: TRBJ1-1; abundance: .; d_gene: .; v_gene: TRBV6-2/TRBV6-3; CDR3aa: CASSSVGGMGAFF; CDR3nt: TGTGCCAGCAGTTCCGTGGGGGGAATGGGAGCTTTCTTT
j_gene: TRBJ2-3; abundance: .; d_gene: TRBD1; v_gene: TRBV24-1; CDR3aa: CATSDLGQPTDTQYF; CDR3nt: TGTGCCACCAGTGACCTGGGACAGCCCACAGATACGCAGTATTTT
j_gene: TRBJ2-3; abundance: .; d_gene: TRBD1; v_gene: TRBV7-9; CDR3aa: CASSPSSSDRGGGTDTQYF; CDR3nt: TGTGCCAGCAGCCCCAGCTCGAGTGACAGGGGAGGTGGCACAGATACGCAGTATTTT
j_gene: TRBJ2-7; abundance: few; d_gene: .; v_gene: TRBV10-3; CDR3aa: CAISESTGYEQYF; CDR3nt: TGTGCCATCAGTGAGTCGACCGGCTACGAGCAGTACTTC
j_gene: TRBJ2-5; abundance: few; d_gene: .; v_gene: TRBV10-3; CDR3aa: CAISEHRGQTQYF; CDR3nt: TGTGCCATCAGTGAGCATAGGGGACAGACCCAGTACTTC
j_gene: TRBJ1-5; abundance: .; d_gene: TRBD1; v_gene: TRBV7-9; CDR3aa: CASSTTGGGGYSNQPQHF; CDR3nt: TGTGCCAGCAGCACGACAGGGGGCGGCGGTTATAGCAATCAGCCCCAGCATTTT
j_gene: TRBJ2-3; abundance: few; d_gene: .; v_gene: TRBV7-8; CDR3aa: CASSLRETLDTQYF; CDR3nt: TGTGCCAGCAGCTTAAGGGAGACCCTGGATACGCAGTATTTT
j_gene: TRBJ1-1; abundance: .; d_gene: TRBD1; v_gene: TRBV4-1; CDR3aa: CASSPGQGAGAFF; CDR3nt: TGCGCCAGCAGCCCGGGACAGGGGGCTGGGGCTTTCTTT
j_gene: TRBJ1-6; abundance: few; d_gene: .; v_gene: TRBV12-3/TRBV12-4; CDR3aa: CASSAPWGPSSYNSPLHF; CDR3nt: TGTGCCAGCAGTGCGCCGTGGGGGCCCAGCTCCTATAATTCACCCCTCCACTTT
j_gene: TRBJ2-3; abundance: few; d_gene: TRBD2; v_gene: TRBV5-1; CDR3aa: CASSLVPGTTRPDTQYF; CDR3nt: TGCGCCAGCAGCTTGGTTCCCGGGACTACTCGACCGGATACGCAGTATTTT
j_gene: TRBJ1-1; abundance: few; d_gene: .; v_gene: TRBV20-1; CDR3aa: CSARDRKGNTEAFF; CDR3nt: TGCAGTGCTAGAGATCGTAAGGGGAACACTGAAGCTTTCTTT
j_gene: TRBJ2-6; abundance: .; d_gene: .; v_gene: TRBV12-3/TRBV12-4; CDR3aa: CASSLRSWASGANVLTF; CDR3nt: TGTGCCAGCAGTTTGAGGTCCTGGGCGTCTGGGGCCAACGTCCTGACTTTC
j_gene: TRBJ2-2; abundance: .; d_gene: .; v_gene: TRBV30; CDR3aa: CAWVPQGRRTGELFF; CDR3nt: TGTGCCTGGGTGCCACAGGGAAGGAGGACCGGGGAGCTGTTTTTT
j_gene: TRBJ2-2; abundance: few; d_gene: .; v_gene: TRBV4-2; CDR3aa: CASSQELWDKGGELFF; CDR3nt: TGTGCCAGCAGCCAAGAACTTTGGGACAAAGGCGGGGAGCTGTTTTTT
j_gene: TRBJ2-5; abundance: few; d_gene: TRBD1; v_gene: TRBV5-1; CDR3aa: CASSLVGQGAQETQYF; CDR3nt: TGCGCCAGCAGCTTGGTGGGGCAGGGGGCCCAAGAGACCCAGTACTTC
j_gene: TRBJ1-1; abundance: .; d_gene: TRBD1; v_gene: TRBV20-1; CDR3aa: CSARPDREDTEAFF; CDR3nt: TGCAGTGCTAGACCCGACAGGGAGGACACTGAAGCTTTCTTT
j_gene: TRBJ1-4; abundance: few; d_gene: .; v_gene: TRBV27; CDR3aa: CASSLVGTSVGKLFF; CDR3nt: TGTGCCAGCAGTTTAGTCGGGACATCGGTAGGAAAACTGTTTTTT
j_gene: TRBJ1-6; abundance: .; d_gene: TRBD1; v_gene: TRBV3-1; CDR3aa: CASSQEGDRGNSPLHF; CDR3nt: TGTGCCAGCAGCCAAGAGGGGGACAGGGGGAATTCACCCCTCCACTTT